What follows describes a single TCR beta chain. The specificity of this receptor is unknown. No base-level quality is on record; no much larger clone is a single base apart. This record comes from a study of T-cell memory formation after mild COVID-19 (dated by TCRdb to the early 2020s). Study-level background: Most TCR sequence clusters were specific to one of the two donors. In a couple of donors, T-cell clones that expanded and contracted after mild COVID-19 were tracked by sequencing TCRalpha and TCRbeta repertoires over time. The cohort was made up of two young adult volunteers, one female and one male, who were previously healthy.

Sequencing was carried out with an Illumina NovaSeq 6000. cDNA libraries for TCRalpha and TCRbeta were prepared by 5'RACE using constant-segment primers, with sample barcodes and unique molecular identifiers added. RNA was extracted from every sample with Trizol reagent. The libraries were amplified in two PCR steps, and the second step added a second sample barcode and Illumina TruSeq adapters. Libraries were sequenced on an Illumina NovaSeq with 2 x 150 bp paired-end reads. On the authors' methods: Reads were demultiplexed and collapsed into UMI-guided consensus sequences with migec v1.2.7. Using mixcr v2.1.11, the UMI consensuses were aligned to TRA and TRB V and J templates and assembled into clonotypes. A clonotype was counted as expanded or contracted only if both edgeR and NoisET called the change significant, with noise models trained on biological replicates. edgeR calls used a false discovery rate-adjusted p below 0.01 and a log2 fold-change threshold of 1. As an exploratory analysis of dynamics, max-normalized trajectories of the 1000 most abundant clonotypes were examined by PCA with hierarchical clustering. Separately sequenced CD4+ and CD8+ repertoires were used to assign a CD4 or CD8 phenotype to each responding clone. Clones were called with MiXCR by TCRdb after fastp trimmed the public reads at Q25, and only in-frame beta chains were retained. Duplicate CDR3 protein sequences are folded into a single record with the most common DNA and genes. TCRdb assigned the V and J calls; the authors' analysis was not used. The sample contains around 510,000 distinct CDR3 sequences, roughly 20% of them found a single time. About 8.4% of the sample is taken by the ten largest.

Taken from the germline V gene, the CDR1 and CDR2 loops are MNHEY and SVGAGI. V loses 6 bases, J loses 5 bases, and the germline ends lie 7 bases apart. Its CDR3 holds 11 amino acids, cysteine through phenylalanine. Solely the CDR3 DNA is kept, with 33 bases framed from the first base. Ficoll-Paque density gradient centrifugation was used to isolate PBMCs. Results the study describes overall, beyond this receptor: Clones that contracted from day 15 to 85 showed balanced CD4/CD8 phenotypes, whereas a second wave of clones that expanded from day 15 to 37 leaned towards CD4+. Some responding clones were found in pre-infection memory, which suggests that pre-existing cross-reactive memory T cells took part in the SARS-CoV-2 response. SARS-CoV-2 specificity of the second-wave clones peaking on day 37 was not confirmed. Only two mild cases were covered by the study, and larger cohorts that include severe cases with pre-infection samples were considered necessary. Contracting CD4+ clones were found mainly in CM and EM memory subsets, while CD8+ clones were enriched in EMRA.

This TCR came from an adult woman who had mild COVID-19 (a few samples of this study predate the infection). The sample titles of this study are shuffled in the database, so cell type and time point are left out; the donor was told from shared clones. Recombination connected TRBV6-5 to TRBJ1-2; no confident D gene assignment can be made. The specimen was PBMCs or a T cell subset sorted from them (not recorded which). This receptor has the CDR3 CASRGPYGYTF. The bases read TGTGCCAGCAGAGGGCCTTATGGCTACACCTTC.